The 27 T cell receptor beta chains below come from one sample, sequenced in a study of control samples from healthy donors and cancer patients. The data were produced by immunoSEQ multiplex PCR, yet TCRdb's version contains in-frame clones alone and is incomplete. The sample gives about 190,000 clones, about 90% of which show up once; approximately 2% is in the top ten. Sample: blood. The receptors shown here come from a man aged 25 to 40 in good health.

This chain uses TRBV6-6 with TRBJ2-2; tentative D call: TRBD1 (7 bases). This CDR3 contains 13 residues. Germline CDR1 reads MNHNY; CDR2 reads SVGAGI (reference sequence). Trimming cost V 11 bases and J 0 bases, with 10 bases left between them. The DNA for the CDR3 is TGTGCCGGAGGGACAGCGAACACCGGGGAGCTGTTTTTT. It encodes CAGGTANTGELFF.

This chain connects TRBV9 to TRBJ2-5, with D perhaps matching TRBD2 (7 bases). The CDR3 contains 14 residues. Germline V CDR1 and CDR2: SGDLS, YYNGEE. V lost 0 bases and J lost 5, with 11 bases in between. CDR3 sequence: CASSVEGRGETQYF. The CDR3 nucleotides read TGTGCCAGCAGCGTAGAGGGGAGGGGGGAGACCCAGTACTTC.

The genes are TRBV5-3 and TRBJ2-3; the D is unclear. TRBV5-3 is marked as an open reading frame, function uncertain. The CDR3 is 15 residues long. Trimming cost V 4 bases and J 3 bases, with 15 bases left between them. CDR3 bases: TGTGCCAGAAGCCCGGCCGGTATTTTAACAGATACGCAGTATTTT. Protein product: CARSPAGILTDTQYF.

The CDR3 DNA reads TGTGCTAGTGGGGGCGACAAGTTCTACTATGGCTACACCTTC. Its translation: CASGGDKFYYGYTF. The chain recombines TRBV12-5 with TRBJ1-2; D is unresolved. With 6 bases removed from V and 3 bases from J, the gap between germline ends came to 14 bases. The CDR3 extends over 14 amino acids. Germline loops: CDR1 LGHNT, CDR2 FRNRAP.

J is TRBJ2-5 and V is TRBV6-5; no clear D gene. V was shortened by 3 bases and J by 3 bases, with 8 bases between the two germline ends. The CDR3 loop spans 13 amino acids. Germline CDR1 MNHEY, CDR2 SVGAGI. CDR3 in amino acids: CASSYFREETQYF. Here the CDR3 DNA reads TGTGCCAGCAGTTATTTTCGGGAAGAGACCCAGTACTTC.

The CDR3 loop is CASSQTIGVTEAFF. CDR3 DNA sequence: TGCGCCAGCAGTCAAACTATAGGGGTCACTGAAGCTTTCTTT. The chain has TRBV23-1 and TRBJ1-1; the D gene is possibly TRBD1 (5 bases). TRBV23-1 has ORF status, its function being uncertain. Deletions cut 2 bases from V and 4 bases from J, with 11 bases between. The CDR3 totals 14 residues.

The rearrangement uses TRBV7-9 and TRBJ1-1; D gene unclear. Deletions cut 1 base from V and 2 bases from J, with 11 bases between. The length of the CDR3 is 15 residues. Germline CDR1 and CDR2: SEHNR and FQNEAQ (reference sequence). CDR3 region: CASSLGSAANTEAFF. Written as DNA, the CDR3 is TGTGCCAGCAGCTTAGGGTCGGCAGCCAACACTGAAGCTTTCTTT.

The sample holds one count of this clone. The chain uses TRBV4-1 and TRBJ1-3; no definite D call. CDR1 and CDR2 from the germline V gene are MGHRA and YSYEKL. This CDR3 contains 14 residues. Trimming removed 2 bases from V and 2 bases from J, with 7 bases in between. The CDR3 nucleotides are TGCGCCAGCAGCCAAATTGGGGCTGGAAACACCATATATTTT. Its translation is CASSQIGAGNTIYF.

The V and J genes are TRBV30 and TRBJ1-6; 7 nucleotides match TRBD1. The V gene's germline CDR1 is GTSNPN and CDR2 SVGIG (reference sequence). This CDR3 comprises 13 residues. The V and J ends lost 3 bases and 7 bases, in that order; junction bases with no gene match: 3. This chain's CDR3 is CAWRGTANSPLHF. CDR3 DNA: TGTGCCTGGAGGGGGACAGCAAATTCACCCCTCCACTTT.

The J gene is TRBJ1-1, the V gene TRBV14, with D unresolved. This CDR3 is 13 amino acids long. Trimming removed 4 bases from V and 3 bases from J, with 9 bases in between. Germline CDR1 and CDR2: SGHDN and FVKESK. CDR3 sequence: CASSRTVYTEAFF. The CDR3 region has the DNA TGTGCCAGCAGCCGGACTGTTTACACTGAAGCTTTCTTT.

For the CDR3, the DNA is TGTGCCAGCAGCCAAGGTCCAGGTTCCAATTCACCCCTCCACTTT. Protein sequence: CASSQGPGSNSPLHF. The chain recombines TRBV3-1 (or the pseudogene TRBV3-2) with TRBJ1-6; D not resolved. CDR3 size: 15 residues. V was clipped by 1 base and J by 7 bases, with 11 bases between them. CDR1 and CDR2 from the germline V gene are LGHDT and YNNKEL (reference sequence).

The chain joins TRBV6-5 to TRBJ1-1; no firm D call. The CDR3 extends over 13 amino acids. V was clipped by 8 bases and J by 4 bases, with 14 bases between them. Germline assignment: CDR1 MNHEY and CDR2 SVGAGI. The CDR3 here is CASGFGGGTEAFF. As DNA, the CDR3 is TGTGCCAGCGGATTTGGCGGCGGCACTGAAGCTTTCTTT.

The rearrangement joins TRBV3-1 (or the pseudogene TRBV3-2) to TRBJ2-1, with 8 bases identical to TRBD2. The germline V gene has CDR1 LGHDT and CDR2 YNNKEL (reference sequence). The CDR3 runs 17 residues. V lost 1 base and J lost 14; bases outside the gene matches: 19. The CDR3 DNA sequence: TGTGCCAGCAGCCAAGGTGCCCCACTAACGGGGGGGCGAGTGGAGTTCTTC. This translates into CASSQGAPLTGGRVEFF.

The rearrangement uses TRBV4-1 and TRBJ2-3; weak D call: TRBD2 (6 bases). V lost 1 base and J 9 bases, leaving 14 bases between the germline ends. Germline CDR1 MGHRA, CDR2 YSYEKL. This CDR3 region has 14 residues. In DNA form, the CDR3 reads TGCGCCAGCAGCCAAGCCGCCGGGGGTGGCACGCAGTATTTT. The encoded protein is CASSQAAGGGTQYF.

V gene TRBV3-1 (or the pseudogene TRBV3-2) combines with J gene TRBJ2-3; the match to TRBD1 covers 12 bases. The CDR3 loop spans 16 amino acids. Germline-derived CDR1 and CDR2 are LGHDT and YNNKEL (reference sequence). The junction had 6 bases not matched to a gene; V was cut back by 5 bases and J by 3 bases. The CDR3 spells CASSGRDRGPTDTQYF. Written as DNA, the CDR3 is TGTGCCAGCAGCGGCCGGGACAGGGGGCCGACAGATACGCAGTATTTT.

The chain has TRBV19 and TRBJ2-1; either TRBD1 or TRBD2 may fit D (6 bases each). The CDR3 has 16 residues. Germline CDR1 and CDR2: LNHDA and SQIVND (reference sequence). The ends were cut back, 3 bases at V and 6 bases at J, with 18 bases in the middle. CDR3 region: CASSIRGQGAFNEQFF. CDR3 DNA sequence: TGTGCCAGTAGTATCCGGGGGCAGGGAGCCTTCAATGAGCAGTTCTTC. Using reference TRBV19 and TRBJ2-1 for the parts outside the CDR3, the full variable domain is DGGITQSPKYLFRKEGQNVTLSCEQNLNHDAMYWYRQDPGQGLRLIYYSQIVNDFQKGDIAEGYSVSREKKESFPLTVTSAQKNPTAFYLCASSIRGQGAFNEQFFGPGTRLTVL.

The chain links TRBV2 to TRBJ1-2, with D unclear. In germline, CDR1 is SNHLY, CDR2 FYNNEI. This CDR3 is 14 amino acids long. Trimming removed 4 bases from V and 3 bases from J, with 12 bases in between. The CDR3 loop reads CASSAGSFYYGYTF. The CDR3 DNA reads TGTGCCAGCAGTGCGGGCAGTTTTTACTATGGCTACACCTTC.

Regarding this clone: Other DNA sequences in this sample translate to the same CDR3. This chain connects TRBV27 to TRBJ1-1; D uncertain. The germline V and J ends were trimmed by 9 bases and 2 bases, with 16 bases remaining between them. Germline loops: CDR1 MNHEY, CDR2 SMNVEV (reference sequence). This CDR3 contains 14 residues. The CDR3 region has the DNA TGTGCCAGTCGACAAGGGTTGGCCAACACTGAAGCTTTCTTT. It codes for CASRQGLANTEAFF.

The chain couples TRBV10-3 to TRBJ1-6; D is perhaps TRBD1 (6 bases). Germline loops: CDR1 ENHRY, CDR2 SYGVKD. The CDR3 has 13 residues. Between the trimmed V and J ends, which lost 9 bases and 10 bases, there was a span of 16 bases. Written as DNA, the CDR3 is TGTGCCATTAACCGGGACAATGAGTCACCCCTCCACTTT. It yields the protein CAINRDNESPLHF.

J is TRBJ2-7 and V is TRBV24-1, with D perhaps matching TRBD1 or TRBD2 (5 bases each). This CDR3 contains 16 residues. The germline V gene has CDR1 KGHDR and CDR2 SFDVKD. Trimming took off 2 bases at V and 11 bases at J, with 24 bases between the two ends. In nucleotides, the CDR3 is TGTGCCACCAGTGATTCAAGCCAGGGCGGAGTCGAGGGCAAGTACTTC. Protein sequence: CATSDSSQGGVEGKYF.

The chain recombines TRBV6-6 with TRBJ1-3; TRBD1 is a possible D gene (6 bases). V was shortened by 8 bases and J by 0 bases, with 17 bases between the two germline ends. CDR1 is MNHNY and CDR2 is SVGAGI in the germline V gene (reference sequence). The CDR3 runs to 16 residues. The CDR3 here is CASGSAGRGSGNTIYF. In DNA form, the CDR3 reads TGTGCCAGCGGAAGCGCCGGCAGGGGCTCTGGAAACACCATATATTTT.

The chain carries TRBV6-4 and TRBJ2-2; D perhaps matches TRBD1 (5 bases). The germline CDR1 and CDR2 sequences are MRHNA and SNTAGT. The CDR3 length is 14 residues. The germline V and J ends were trimmed by 9 bases and 0 bases, with 11 bases remaining between them. CDR3: CASRRGPNTGELFF. The CDR3, as DNA: TGTGCCAGTAGAAGGGGCCCGAACACCGGGGAGCTGTTTTTT.

The genes are TRBV23-1 and TRBJ1-5; perhaps TRBD1 as D (6 bases). TRBV23-1 carries the ORF label, with uncertain function. V was shortened by 0 bases and J by 6 bases, with 9 bases between the two germline ends. This CDR3 is built from 14 residues. The CDR3 region has the DNA TGCGCCAGCAGTCAATCGGGAGGGGGTCAGCCCCAGCATTTT. Translation: CASSQSGGGQPQHF.

The rearrangement joins TRBV6-1 to TRBJ2-1; D may be TRBD1 (5 bases). CDR3 length: 15 amino acids. Germline CDR1 reads MNHNS; CDR2 reads SASEGT. Trimming stripped 1 base from V and 9 bases from J, with 16 bases between. The CDR3 DNA follows: TGTGCCAGCAGTGAAGGTGTCGCAGGGTTTCTTGAGCAGTTCTTC. Its protein is CASSEGVAGFLEQFF.

V gene TRBV20-1 combines with J gene TRBJ2-1; 7 bases line up with TRBD1. This CDR3 has 16 residues. V was pared by 3 bases and J by 1 base, with 9 bases of the junction left unmatched. CDR1 and CDR2 from the germline V gene are DFQATT and SNEGSKA (reference sequence). This chain's CDR3 is CSASLWAGGSYNEQFF. The CDR3 bases are TGCAGTGCTAGTCTCTGGGCAGGGGGTTCCTACAATGAGCAGTTCTTC.

This chain uses TRBV7-9 with TRBJ2-2, with TRBD1 as a possible D gene (7 bases). CDR1 is SEHNR and CDR2 is FQNEAQ in the germline V gene (reference sequence). V lost 9 bases and J lost 1, with 15 bases in between. The length of the CDR3 is 15 residues. The CDR3 region is CARTAGGLNTGELFF. The CDR3, as DNA: TGTGCCAGGACGGCAGGGGGACTGAACACCGGGGAGCTGTTTTTT. Together with reference TRBV7-9 and TRBJ2-2, the CDR3 gives the full variable domain: DTGVSQNPRHKITKRGQNVTFRCDPISEHNRLYWYRQTLGQGPEFLTYFQNEAQLEKSRLLSDRFSAERPKGSFSTLEIQRTEQGDSAMYLCARTAGGLNTGELFFGEGSRLTVL.

The rearrangement joins TRBV7-6 to TRBJ2-2; either TRBD1 or TRBD2 may supply D (5 bases each). The CDR3 length is 15 residues. CDR1 is SGHVS, CDR2 FNYEAQ, per germline. V shed 1 base and J shed 6 bases, with 12 bases lying between them. CDR3 DNA: TGTGCCAGCAGCTTAGAGGGGCACGGGGCCGGGGAGCTGTTTTTT. This sequence encodes CASSLEGHGAGELFF.